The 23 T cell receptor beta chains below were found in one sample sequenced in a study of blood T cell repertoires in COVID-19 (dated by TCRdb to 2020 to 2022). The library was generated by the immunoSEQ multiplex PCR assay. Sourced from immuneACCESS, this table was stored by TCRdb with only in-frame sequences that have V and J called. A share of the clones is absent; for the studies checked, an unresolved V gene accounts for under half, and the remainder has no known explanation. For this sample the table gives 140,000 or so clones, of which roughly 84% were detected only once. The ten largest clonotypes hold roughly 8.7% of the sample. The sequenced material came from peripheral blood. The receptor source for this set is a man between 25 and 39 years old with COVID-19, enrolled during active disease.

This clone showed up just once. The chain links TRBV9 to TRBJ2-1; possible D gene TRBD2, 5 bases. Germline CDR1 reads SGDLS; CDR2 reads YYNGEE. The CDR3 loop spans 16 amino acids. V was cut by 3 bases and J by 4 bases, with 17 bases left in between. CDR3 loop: CASSADNRAGYNEQFF. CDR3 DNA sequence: TGTGCCAGCAGCGCCGATAATCGGGCGGGTTACAATGAGCAGTTCTTC.

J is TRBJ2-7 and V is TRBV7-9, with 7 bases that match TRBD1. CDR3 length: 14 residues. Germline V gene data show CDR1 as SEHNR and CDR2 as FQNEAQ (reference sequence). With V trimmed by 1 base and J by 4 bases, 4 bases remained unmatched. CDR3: CASSLGTGLYEQYF. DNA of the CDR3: TGTGCCAGCAGCTTAGGGACAGGTCTTTACGAGCAGTACTTC.

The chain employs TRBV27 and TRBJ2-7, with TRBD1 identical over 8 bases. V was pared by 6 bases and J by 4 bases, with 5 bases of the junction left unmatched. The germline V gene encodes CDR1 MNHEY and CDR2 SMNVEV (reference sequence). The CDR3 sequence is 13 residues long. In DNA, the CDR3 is TGTGCCAGCAGCTGGGGACAGGAATACGAGCAGTACTTC. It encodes CASSWGQEYEQYF.

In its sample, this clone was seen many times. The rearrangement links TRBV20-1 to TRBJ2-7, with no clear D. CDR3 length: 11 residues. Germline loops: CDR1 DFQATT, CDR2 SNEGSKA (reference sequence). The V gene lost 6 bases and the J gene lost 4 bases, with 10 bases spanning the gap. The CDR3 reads CSAPESYEQYF. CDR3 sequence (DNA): TGCAGTGCCCCGGAGTCTTACGAGCAGTACTTC.

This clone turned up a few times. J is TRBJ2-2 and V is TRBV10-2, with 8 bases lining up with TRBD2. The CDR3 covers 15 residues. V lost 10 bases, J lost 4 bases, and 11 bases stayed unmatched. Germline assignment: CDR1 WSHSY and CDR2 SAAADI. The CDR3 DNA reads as TGCGCCACCTCCAGCGGGAGACTGTTCACCGGGGAGCTGTTTTTT. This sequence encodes CATSSGRLFTGELFF.

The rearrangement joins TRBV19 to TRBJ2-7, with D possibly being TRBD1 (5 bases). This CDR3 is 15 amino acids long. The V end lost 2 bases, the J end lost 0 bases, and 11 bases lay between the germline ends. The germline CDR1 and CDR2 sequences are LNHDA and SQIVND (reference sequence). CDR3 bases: TGTGCCAGTAGTATAATGGGTGACAGCTCCTACGAGCAGTACTTC. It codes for CASSIMGDSSYEQYF.

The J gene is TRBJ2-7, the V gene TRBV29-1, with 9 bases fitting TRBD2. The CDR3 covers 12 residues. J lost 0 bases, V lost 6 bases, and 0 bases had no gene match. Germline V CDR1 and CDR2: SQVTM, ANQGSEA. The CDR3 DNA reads TGCAGCGTACTAGCGGGCTCCTACGAGCAGTACTTC. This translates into CSVLAGSYEQYF.

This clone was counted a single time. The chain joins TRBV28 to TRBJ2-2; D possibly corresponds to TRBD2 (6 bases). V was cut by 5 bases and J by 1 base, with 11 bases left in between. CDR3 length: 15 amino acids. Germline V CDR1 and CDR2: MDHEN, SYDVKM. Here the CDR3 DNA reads TGTGCCAGCAGTCTTCTGGGAGGGAACACCGGGGAGCTGTTTTTT. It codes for CASSLLGGNTGELFF.

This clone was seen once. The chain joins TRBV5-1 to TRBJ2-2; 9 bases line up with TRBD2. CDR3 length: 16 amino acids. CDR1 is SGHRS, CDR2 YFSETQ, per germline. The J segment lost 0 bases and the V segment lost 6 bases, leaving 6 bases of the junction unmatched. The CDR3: CASKASGNANTGELFF. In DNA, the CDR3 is TGCGCCAGCAAGGCTAGCGGGAACGCGAACACCGGGGAGCTGTTTTTT.

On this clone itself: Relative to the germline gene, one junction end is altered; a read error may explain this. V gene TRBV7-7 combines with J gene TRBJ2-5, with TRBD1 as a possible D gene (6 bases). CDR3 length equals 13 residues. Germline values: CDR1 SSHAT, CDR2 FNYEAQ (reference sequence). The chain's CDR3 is CASSKDRQQTQYF. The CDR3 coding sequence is TGTGCTAGCAGCAAAGACAGGCAGCAGACCCAGTACTTC.

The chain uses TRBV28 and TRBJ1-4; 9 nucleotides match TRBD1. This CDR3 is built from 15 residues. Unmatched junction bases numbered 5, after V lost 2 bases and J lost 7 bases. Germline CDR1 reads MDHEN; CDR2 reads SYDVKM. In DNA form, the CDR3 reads TGTGCCAGCAGTTTAGGGGACAGGGTGGGTGAAAAACTGTTTTTT. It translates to CASSLGDRVGEKLFF.

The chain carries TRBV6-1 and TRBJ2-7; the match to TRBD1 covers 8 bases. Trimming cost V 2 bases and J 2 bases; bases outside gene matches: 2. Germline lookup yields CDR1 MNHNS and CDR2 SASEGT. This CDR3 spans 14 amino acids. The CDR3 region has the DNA TGTGCCAGCAGTGAACCGGGACAGGCCTACGAGCAGTACTTC. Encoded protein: CASSEPGQAYEQYF.

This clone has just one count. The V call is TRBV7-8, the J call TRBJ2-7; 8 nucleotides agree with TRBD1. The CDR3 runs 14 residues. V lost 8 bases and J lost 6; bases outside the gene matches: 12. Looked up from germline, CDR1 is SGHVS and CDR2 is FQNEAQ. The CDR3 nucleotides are TGTGCCAGCCTCCTTGGCAGGGGGCGCCTCGAGCAGTACTTC. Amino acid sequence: CASLLGRGRLEQYF.

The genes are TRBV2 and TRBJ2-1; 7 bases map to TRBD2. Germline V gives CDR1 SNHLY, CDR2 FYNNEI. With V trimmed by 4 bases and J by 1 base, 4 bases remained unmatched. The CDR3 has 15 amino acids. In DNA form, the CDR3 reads TGTGCCAGCAGTGGCCAGCGGGGATCCTACAATGAGCAGTTCTTC. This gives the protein CASSGQRGSYNEQFF.

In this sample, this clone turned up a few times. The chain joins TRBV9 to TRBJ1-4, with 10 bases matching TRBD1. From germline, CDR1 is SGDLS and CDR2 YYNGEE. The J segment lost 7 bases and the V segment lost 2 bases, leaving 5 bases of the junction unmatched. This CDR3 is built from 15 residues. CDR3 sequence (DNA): TGTGCCAGCAGCGTTCTCGGGACAGGGGCTGAAAAACTGTTTTTT. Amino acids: CASSVLGTGAEKLFF.

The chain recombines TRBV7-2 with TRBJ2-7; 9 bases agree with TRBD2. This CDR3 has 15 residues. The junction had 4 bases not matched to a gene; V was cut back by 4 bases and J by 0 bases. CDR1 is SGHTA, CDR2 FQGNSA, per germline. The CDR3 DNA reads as TGTGCCAGCAGCTCGGGACTAGCCGGCTCCTACGAGCAGTACTTC. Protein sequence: CASSSGLAGSYEQYF.

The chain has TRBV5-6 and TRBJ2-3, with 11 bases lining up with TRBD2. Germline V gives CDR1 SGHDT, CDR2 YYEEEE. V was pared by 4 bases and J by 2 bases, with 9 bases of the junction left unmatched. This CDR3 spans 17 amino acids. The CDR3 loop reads CASSALAGVENTDTQYF. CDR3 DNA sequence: TGTGCCAGCAGCGCACTAGCGGGAGTGGAGAACACAGATACGCAGTATTTT.

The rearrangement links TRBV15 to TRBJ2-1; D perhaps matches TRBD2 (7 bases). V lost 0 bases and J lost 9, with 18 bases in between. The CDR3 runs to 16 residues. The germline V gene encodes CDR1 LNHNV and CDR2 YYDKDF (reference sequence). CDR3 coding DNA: TGTGCCACCAGCAGAGATCGGAATGGGGGGGGCAGTGAGCAGTTCTTC. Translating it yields CATSRDRNGGGSEQFF.

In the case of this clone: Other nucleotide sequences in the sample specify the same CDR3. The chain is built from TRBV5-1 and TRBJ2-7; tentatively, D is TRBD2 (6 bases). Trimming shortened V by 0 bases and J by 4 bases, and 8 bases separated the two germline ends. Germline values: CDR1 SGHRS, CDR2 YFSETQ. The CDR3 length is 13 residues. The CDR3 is CASSLAGSYEQYF. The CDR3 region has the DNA TGCGCCAGCAGCTTGGCCGGGAGTTACGAGCAGTACTTC.

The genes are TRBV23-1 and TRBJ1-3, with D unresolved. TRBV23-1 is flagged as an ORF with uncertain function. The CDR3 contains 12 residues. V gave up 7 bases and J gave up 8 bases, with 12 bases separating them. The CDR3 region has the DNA TGCGCCAGCACGGTGGTGGTGGACACCATATATTTT. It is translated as CASTVVVDTIYF.

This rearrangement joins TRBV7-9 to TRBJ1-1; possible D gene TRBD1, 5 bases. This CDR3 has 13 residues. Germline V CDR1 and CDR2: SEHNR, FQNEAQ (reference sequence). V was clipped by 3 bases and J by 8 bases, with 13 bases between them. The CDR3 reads CASSLGLGREAFF. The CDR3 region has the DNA TGTGCCAGCAGCTTGGGACTCGGGCGAGAAGCTTTCTTT.

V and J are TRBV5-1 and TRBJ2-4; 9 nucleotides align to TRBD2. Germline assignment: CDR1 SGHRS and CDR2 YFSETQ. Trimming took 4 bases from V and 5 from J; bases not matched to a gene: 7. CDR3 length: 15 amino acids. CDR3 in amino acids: CASSAGGDYQNIQYF. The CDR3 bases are TGCGCCAGCAGCGCGGGAGGGGACTATCAAAACATTCAGTACTTC.

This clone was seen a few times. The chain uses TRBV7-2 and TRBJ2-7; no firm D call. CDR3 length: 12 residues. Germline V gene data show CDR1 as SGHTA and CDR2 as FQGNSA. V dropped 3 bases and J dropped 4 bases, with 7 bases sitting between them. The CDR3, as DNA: TGTGCCAGCAGCTTTGGAGATTACGAGCAGTACTTC. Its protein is CASSFGDYEQYF.